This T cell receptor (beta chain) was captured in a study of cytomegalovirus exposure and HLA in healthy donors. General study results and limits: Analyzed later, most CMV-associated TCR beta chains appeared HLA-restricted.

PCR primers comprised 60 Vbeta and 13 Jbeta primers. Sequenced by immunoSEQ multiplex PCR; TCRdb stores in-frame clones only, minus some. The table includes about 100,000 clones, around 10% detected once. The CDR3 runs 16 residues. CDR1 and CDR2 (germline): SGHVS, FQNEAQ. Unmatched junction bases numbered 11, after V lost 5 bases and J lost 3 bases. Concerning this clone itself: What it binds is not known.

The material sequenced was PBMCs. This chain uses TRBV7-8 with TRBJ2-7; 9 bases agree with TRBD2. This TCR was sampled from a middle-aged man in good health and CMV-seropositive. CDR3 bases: TGTGCCAGCAGCCCGAGGGCTAGCGGGGCCTACTACGAGCAGTACTTC. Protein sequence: CASSPRASGAYYEQYF.